A selection of T cell receptor beta chains follows, all from one sample in a study of glioma-infiltrating T cells after dendritic cell vaccination. Produced via immunoSEQ multiplex PCR; TCRdb's table is partial and in-frame only. The sample consists of some 110,000 clones, roughly 89% of them appearing once. The sequenced sample was blood, obtained after dendritic cell vaccination. All receptors derive from a human donor with glioblastoma. CDR3s include the opening cysteine and the closing phenylalanine or tryptophan. D genes are given only for firm matches. Some rows mark clone size as missing; the rest say once, few, many or name a class of expanded clone.

CDR3 protein: CASSTRLGPNYGYTF; CDR3 DNA: TGTGCCAGTAGTACGCGATTGGGGCCTAACTATGGCTACACCTTC; V gene: TRBV19; J gene: TRBJ1-2; clone size: .; D gene: .
CDR3 protein: CASSRGQGGQPQHF; CDR3 DNA: TGTGCCAGTAGCAGGGGACAGGGGGGTCAGCCCCAGCATTTT; V gene: TRBV19; J gene: TRBJ1-5; clone size: .; D gene: TRBD1
CDR3 protein: CASSWRGPSYEQYF; CDR3 DNA: TGCGCCAGCAGCTGGAGGGGTCCTTCCTACGAGCAGTACTTC; V gene: TRBV5-1; J gene: TRBJ2-7; clone size: .; D gene: .
CDR3 protein: CASSIGSGRYEQYF; CDR3 DNA: TGTGCCAGTAGTATCGGTAGCGGGCGTTACGAGCAGTACTTC; V gene: TRBV19; J gene: TRBJ2-7; clone size: once; D gene: TRBD2
CDR3 protein: CASSPGQGFYEQYF; CDR3 DNA: TGTGCCAGCAGCCCGGGACAGGGGTTCTACGAGCAGTACTTC; V gene: TRBV5-4; J gene: TRBJ2-7; clone size: .; D gene: TRBD1
CDR3 protein: CASRERTGGNEQFF; CDR3 DNA: TGTGCCAGCAGGGAGCGGACAGGGGGCAATGAGCAGTTCTTC; V gene: TRBV5-8; J gene: TRBJ2-1; clone size: .; D gene: TRBD1
CDR3 protein: CAWRRGFHTEAFF; CDR3 DNA: TGTGCCTGGAGACGGGGTTTCCACACTGAAGCTTTCTTT; V gene: TRBV30; J gene: TRBJ1-1; clone size: .; D gene: .
CDR3 protein: CASSPSTGANTGELFF; CDR3 DNA: TGTGCCAGCAGTCCTTCAACAGGGGCGAACACCGGGGAGCTGTTTTTT; V gene: TRBV5-5; J gene: TRBJ2-2; clone size: .; D gene: TRBD1
CDR3 protein: CASRSKGVGGEQYF; CDR3 DNA: TGTGCCAGCAGATCCAAAGGAGTGGGAGGCGAGCAGTACTTC; V gene: TRBV6-6; J gene: TRBJ2-7; clone size: few; D gene: .
CDR3 protein: CASSQGAGSGEQYF; CDR3 DNA: TGCGCCAGCAGCCAGGGGGCCGGAAGCGGCGAGCAGTACTTC; V gene: TRBV5-1; J gene: TRBJ2-7; clone size: .; D gene: TRBD1
CDR3 protein: CASSSASAGLYF; CDR3 DNA: TGTGCCAGCAGCTCCGCGTCGGCAGGGTTGTACTTC; V gene: TRBV11-2; J gene: TRBJ2-7; clone size: .; D gene: .
CDR3 protein: CASSPGQGPYEQYF; CDR3 DNA: TGTGCCAGCAGCCCCGGACAGGGCCCCTACGAGCAGTACTTC; V gene: TRBV7-3; J gene: TRBJ2-7; clone size: .; D gene: TRBD1
CDR3 protein: CASSEDRGSYEQYF; CDR3 DNA: TGCGCCAGCAGTGAGGACAGGGGGTCCTACGAGCAGTACTTC; V gene: TRBV10-2; J gene: TRBJ2-7; clone size: .; D gene: TRBD1
CDR3 protein: CASSEARDQPQHF; CDR3 DNA: TGTGCCAGCAGTGAAGCGCGGGATCAGCCCCAGCATTTT; V gene: TRBV6-1; J gene: TRBJ1-5; clone size: .; D gene: .
CDR3 protein: CASSLVGAEQETQYF; CDR3 DNA: TGCGCCAGCAGCTTGGTGGGGGCCGAGCAAGAGACCCAGTACTTC; V gene: TRBV5-1; J gene: TRBJ2-5; clone size: .; D gene: .
CDR3 protein: CASSAVAGRGQSGELFF; CDR3 DNA: TGTGCCAGCAGCGCTGTGGCGGGCAGGGGGCAATCCGGGGAGCTGTTTTTT; V gene: TRBV2; J gene: TRBJ2-2; clone size: .; D gene: TRBD1
CDR3 protein: CASSLTSLETQYF; CDR3 DNA: TGTGCCAGCAGCCTGACTAGCTTAGAGACCCAGTACTTC; V gene: TRBV11-1; J gene: TRBJ2-5; clone size: .; D gene: TRBD2
CDR3 protein: CATSRDETGELFF; CDR3 DNA: TGTGCCACCAGCAGAGATGAGACCGGGGAGCTGTTTTTT; V gene: TRBV15; J gene: TRBJ2-2; clone size: .; D gene: .
CDR3 protein: CATSSRRNQPQHF; CDR3 DNA: TGTGCCACCAGCAGTCGCAGGAATCAGCCCCAGCATTTT; V gene: TRBV15; J gene: TRBJ1-5; clone size: .; D gene: .
CDR3 protein: CASSPDRVYGYTF; CDR3 DNA: TGTGCCAGCTCACCCGACAGGGTCTATGGCTACACCTTC; V gene: TRBV18; J gene: TRBJ1-2; clone size: .; D gene: TRBD1
CDR3 protein: CASSPRTSGEGETQYF; CDR3 DNA: TGTGCCAGCAGCCCGAGGACTAGCGGGGAAGGAGAGACCCAGTACTTC; V gene: TRBV5-6; J gene: TRBJ2-5; clone size: .; D gene: TRBD2
CDR3 protein: CAWREGLLREKLFF; CDR3 DNA: TGTGCCTGGAGGGAGGGACTTCTGAGGGAAAAACTGTTTTTT; V gene: TRBV30; J gene: TRBJ1-4; clone size: .; D gene: .
CDR3 protein: CAISPDRADEKLFF; CDR3 DNA: TGTGCCATCAGTCCGGACAGGGCTGATGAAAAACTGTTTTTT; V gene: TRBV10-3; J gene: TRBJ1-4; clone size: .; D gene: TRBD1
CDR3 protein: CASSARTGEFTDTQYF; CDR3 DNA: TGTGCCAGCAGCGCCCGGACAGGGGAGTTCACAGATACGCAGTATTTT; V gene: TRBV5-4; J gene: TRBJ2-3; clone size: .; D gene: TRBD1
CDR3 protein: CASSLDPGGIPYEQYF; CDR3 DNA: TGTGCCAGCAGCTTAGATCCAGGGGGGATCCCCTACGAGCAGTACTTC; V gene: TRBV11-3; J gene: TRBJ2-7; clone size: .; D gene: .
CDR3 protein: CASSENRVDYSPLHF; CDR3 DNA: TGTGCCAGCAGTGAAAACAGGGTGGACTATTCACCCCTCCACTTT; V gene: TRBV6-1; J gene: TRBJ1-6; clone size: .; D gene: .
CDR3 protein: CASSNGGVAGYTF; CDR3 DNA: TGTGCCAGCAGCAACGGCGGGGTCGCTGGCTACACCTTC; V gene: TRBV13; J gene: TRBJ1-2; clone size: .; D gene: .
CDR3 protein: CASSQDFLGGTEAFF; CDR3 DNA: TGTGCCAGCAGCCAAGACTTTTTGGGGGGCACTGAAGCTTTCTTT; V gene: TRBV14; J gene: TRBJ1-1; clone size: .; D gene: .
CDR3 protein: CASSLAGFSEQYF; CDR3 DNA: TGCGCCAGCAGCTTGGCGGGGTTCAGCGAGCAGTACTTC; V gene: TRBV5-1; J gene: TRBJ2-7; clone size: .; D gene: .
CDR3 protein: CASSLQYRGRYYGYTF; CDR3 DNA: TGTGCCAGCAGTTTACAGTACAGGGGGCGTTACTATGGCTACACCTTC; V gene: TRBV28; J gene: TRBJ1-2; clone size: .; D gene: TRBD1
CDR3 protein: CATSRAGRGRETQYF; CDR3 DNA: TGTGCCACCAGCAGAGCTGGCAGGGGCCGGGAGACCCAGTACTTC; V gene: TRBV15; J gene: TRBJ2-5; clone size: .; D gene: .
CDR3 protein: CASSQGPEAFF; CDR3 DNA: TGTGCCAGCAGCCAGGGGCCTGAAGCTTTCTTT; V gene: TRBV5-5; J gene: TRBJ1-1; clone size: once; D gene: .
CDR3 protein: CASSLVGGRSANEKLFF; CDR3 DNA: TGTGCCAGCAGCTTGGTCGGGGGAAGATCAGCTAATGAAAAACTGTTTTTT; V gene: TRBV5-6; J gene: TRBJ1-4; clone size: .; D gene: .
CDR3 protein: CASSETGTGAIPYEQYF; CDR3 DNA: TGTGCCAGCAGCGAGACGGGGACGGGAGCAATCCCCTACGAGCAGTACTTC; V gene: TRBV5-4; J gene: TRBJ2-7; clone size: once; D gene: .
CDR3 protein: CASKRRWEGTDTQYF; CDR3 DNA: TGCGCCAGCAAAAGACGGTGGGAGGGCACAGATACGCAGTATTTT; V gene: TRBV5-1; J gene: TRBJ2-3; clone size: .; D gene: .
CDR3 protein: CASSVNRPHEKLFF; CDR3 DNA: TGTGCCAGCAGTGTAAACAGGCCCCATGAAAAACTGTTTTTT; V gene: TRBV2; J gene: TRBJ1-4; clone size: .; D gene: .
CDR3 protein: CASNLAGIDEQYF; CDR3 DNA: TGTGCCAGCAACCTAGCGGGAATTGACGAGCAGTACTTC; V gene: TRBV2; J gene: TRBJ2-7; clone size: .; D gene: TRBD2
CDR3 protein: CASSAQFYGYTF; CDR3 DNA: TGTGCCAGCAGCGCTCAGTTCTATGGCTACACCTTC; V gene: TRBV9; J gene: TRBJ1-2; clone size: once; D gene: .